Presented here are 30 T cell receptor beta chains from one specimen sequenced in a study of radiation and T cells in renal cell carcinoma. TCRdb's copy holds only in-frame clones and misses some; the assay was immunoSEQ multiplex PCR. The sample has under 150,000 clones; roughly four fifths are singletons. Time point meaning: blood 2 weeks post-SBRT. The treatment here: 15 Gy SBRT to primary tumor, nephrectomy 4 weeks later. This sample comprised blood, obtained from a patient whose treatment included radiotherapy and nephrectomy. The receptors shown here come from a woman in her fifties or sixties with renal cell carcinoma.

This chain links TRBV12-5 with TRBJ2-3; a weak D match, TRBD2 (6 bases). This CDR3 spans 16 amino acids. The germline CDR1 and CDR2 sequences are LGHNT and FRNRAP. Trimming removed 1 base at V and 4 bases at J, with 15 bases between. For the CDR3, the DNA is TGTGCTAGTGGTTTGGGGTCAGCGGGTGGCTCAGATACGCAGTATTTT. Residues: CASGLGSAGGSDTQYF.

This clone came up a few times. The genes are TRBV5-1 and TRBJ2-5, with 7 bases that match TRBD2. CDR1 SGHRS and CDR2 YFSETQ come from the germline V gene. This CDR3 is built from 16 residues. The V gene end was trimmed by 0 bases and the J gene end by 4 bases; junction bases not matched to a gene: 9. The CDR3 protein is CASSLGASGGGETQYF. In DNA, the CDR3 is TGCGCCAGCAGCTTGGGGGCTAGCGGAGGAGGAGAGACCCAGTACTTC. The full variable domain, completed using reference TRBV5-1 and TRBJ2-5, is KAGVTQTPRYLIKTRGQQVTLSCSPISGHRSVSWYQQTPGQGLQFLFEYFSETQRNKGNFPGRFSGRQFSNSRSEMNVSTLELGDSALYLCASSLGASGGGETQYFGPGTRLLVL.

The rearrangement links TRBV6-5 to TRBJ2-3; the match to TRBD2 covers 16 bases. CDR3 length: 16 residues. Losses at the gene ends were 4 bases for V and 5 bases for J; bases not matched to a gene: 3. CDR1 and CDR2 (germline): MNHEY, SVGAGI. The CDR3 DNA follows: TGTGCCAGCAGTTTGGGACTAGCGGGGGGGCAAGATACGCAGTATTTT. This encodes CASSLGLAGGQDTQYF.

The chain combines TRBV7-2 with TRBJ1-5; D uncertain. Trimming cost V 5 bases and J 3 bases, with 17 bases left between them. This CDR3 comprises 16 residues. Germline CDR1 and CDR2: SGHTA and FQGNSA. The CDR3 DNA sequence: TGTGCCAGCAGCCTTTCTTTAACCGCCGTCAATCAGCCCCAGCATTTT. Translating gives CASSLSLTAVNQPQHF.

The chain is built from TRBV5-8 and TRBJ1-1; unclear D gene. Germline CDR1 and CDR2: SGHTS and YDEGEE. The CDR3 contains 17 residues. Deletions cut 4 bases from V and 1 base from J, with 20 bases between. CDR3 sequence (DNA): TGTGCCAGCAGCCTCGACCCGAGCGACCCAACGAACACTGAAGCTTTCTTT. The encoded protein is CASSLDPSDPTNTEAFF.

The rearrangement links TRBV18 to TRBJ1-1, with TRBD1 identical over 8 bases. With 1 base clipped from V and 5 bases from J, the junction kept 6 bases outside the gene matches. This CDR3 has 15 residues. Germline-derived CDR1 and CDR2 are KGHSH and LQKENI. Written as DNA, the CDR3 is TGTGCCAGCTCACCACGGGGGACAGGCTATACTGAAGCTTTCTTT. Translation: CASSPRGTGYTEAFF.

J is TRBJ1-1 and V is TRBV7-2; D not certain. The CDR3 runs to 15 residues. Trimming took off 1 base at V and 0 bases at J, with 9 bases between the two ends. Germline assignment: CDR1 SGHTA and CDR2 FQGNSA. The CDR3 region has the DNA TGTGCCAGCAGCTTAGACTCTCACGTGAACACTGAAGCTTTCTTT. Its translation is CASSLDSHVNTEAFF.

The gene calls are TRBV6-1 and TRBJ2-2; 11 bases fit TRBD1. The CDR3 runs 15 residues. The V gene end was trimmed by 10 bases and the J gene end by 5 bases; junction bases not matched to a gene: 9. The V gene's germline CDR1 is MNHNS and CDR2 SASEGT. CDR3 sequence (DNA): TGTGCCACCAACGGACAGGGGGCGGGGACCGGGGAGCTGTTTTTT. Its protein product is CATNGQGAGTGELFF.

This CDR3 is CASSSGTTGSFEAFF. The CDR3 nucleotides are TGCGCCAGCAGCAGTGGGACAACCGGTTCCTTTGAAGCTTTCTTT. J is TRBJ1-1 and V is TRBV5-1, with D possibly TRBD1 on 6 matching bases. V gave up 4 bases and J gave up 7 bases, with 20 bases separating them. Germline loops: CDR1 SGHRS, CDR2 YFSETQ. The CDR3 loop spans 15 amino acids.

This clone is a singleton in its sample. J is TRBJ1-2 and V is TRBV7-2; D uncertain. Deletions cut 5 bases from V and 4 bases from J, with 8 bases between. The CDR3 runs to 12 residues. Germline V gives CDR1 SGHTA, CDR2 FQGNSA. The CDR3 coding sequence is TGTGCCAGCAGCGAGGTACCCTATGGCTACACCTTC. Translating it yields CASSEVPYGYTF. The whole variable domain, filled in from reference TRBV7-2 and TRBJ1-2, reads GAGVSQSPSNKVTEKGKDVELRCDPISGHTALYWYRQSLGQGLEFLIYFQGNSAPDKSGLPSDRFSAERTGGSVSTLTIQRTQQEDSAVYLCASSEVPYGYTFGSGTRLTVV.

This clone occurred a few times. The V gene is TRBV6-1, the J gene TRBJ2-1; 8 bases map to TRBD1. CDR1 is MNHNS and CDR2 is SASEGT in the germline V gene. The CDR3 extends over 13 amino acids. The V gene end was trimmed by 5 bases and the J gene end by 9 bases; junction bases not matched to a gene: 6. The CDR3 protein is CASSTTGGSEQFF. CDR3 DNA: TGTGCCAGCAGTACAACAGGGGGTAGTGAGCAGTTCTTC.

The rearrangement joins TRBV6-5 to TRBJ1-2; no definite D call. Trimming left V 2 bases short and J 8 bases short, with 18 bases between. CDR1 and CDR2 from the germline V gene are MNHEY and SVGAGI. The CDR3 runs to 15 residues. The CDR3 DNA reads TGTGCCAGCAGTTACATATCCGGGATCCCGGCCGGCTACACCTTC. Encoded protein: CASSYISGIPAGYTF.

V and J are TRBV5-1 and TRBJ2-6; D remains unclear. The germline V and J ends were trimmed by 0 bases and 4 bases, with 8 bases remaining between them. Germline V gene lookup returns CDR1 SGHRS and CDR2 YFSETQ. The length of the CDR3 is 15 residues. In DNA form, the CDR3 reads TGCGCCAGCAGCTTGGAGGGATCCGGGGCCAACGTCCTGACTTTC. Translating it yields CASSLEGSGANVLTF.

The chain couples TRBV5-1 to TRBJ1-1, with a possible D match to TRBD1 (5 bases). The CDR3 covers 15 residues. V lost 0 bases to trimming and J lost 7 bases, with 16 bases between them. From germline, CDR1 is SGHRS and CDR2 YFSETQ. The CDR3 nucleotides are TGCGCCAGCAGCTTGGAAGGTAGGGACGGACGTGAAGCTTTCTTT. It encodes CASSLEGRDGREAFF.

The rearrangement joins TRBV7-2 to TRBJ1-5, with a weak D call TRBD1 (6 bases). The CDR3 loop spans 15 amino acids. CDR1 and CDR2 (germline): SGHTA, FQGNSA. Trimming shortened V by 2 bases and J by 5 bases, and 13 bases separated the two germline ends. In DNA form, the CDR3 reads TGTGCCAGCAGCTTACGACGGGGGCCGGATCAGCCCCAGCATTTT. It specifies CASSLRRGPDQPQHF.

The V gene is TRBV2, the J gene TRBJ2-7; D may be TRBD2 (6 bases). The CDR3 has 16 amino acids. Germline lookup yields CDR1 SNHLY and CDR2 FYNNEI. Trimming pared 4 bases from V and 3 bases from J, leaving 19 bases between. The CDR3 sequence is CASSVWSGTAGYEQYF. CDR3 bases: TGTGCCAGCAGTGTTTGGTCCGGGACTGCAGGCTACGAGCAGTACTTC.

The genes are TRBV30 and TRBJ2-1; 16 nucleotides align to TRBD2. Germline V gene sequence: CDR1 GTSNPN, CDR2 SVGIG (reference sequence). The ends lost 2 bases at V and 9 bases at J; junction bases unmatched: 4. This CDR3 region has 15 residues. CDR3 DNA sequence: TGTGCCTGGAGTCTGGGACTAGCGGGAGGGCGTGAGCAGTTCTTC. As protein: CAWSLGLAGGREQFF.

The rearrangement uses TRBV4-1 and TRBJ1-1; D gene unclear. V lost 5 bases, J lost 9 bases, and 19 bases lay in between. The germline V gene has CDR1 MGHRA and CDR2 YSYEKL. The CDR3 runs 14 residues. DNA for the CDR3: TGCGCCAGCAGCGACGCAATCCTAGAAAAGAAAGCTTTCTTT. It translates to CASSDAILEKKAFF.

This chain links TRBV6-5 with TRBJ2-2; D unclear. Germline assignment: CDR1 MNHEY and CDR2 SVGAGI. This CDR3 spans 12 amino acids. V gave up 9 bases and J gave up 1 base, with 6 bases separating them. The DNA for the CDR3 is TGTGCCAGTAGGTGGAACACCGGGGAGCTGTTTTTT. Its protein product is CASRWNTGELFF.

This sequence joins TRBV11-2 and TRBJ1-6; D possibly corresponds to TRBD1 (5 bases). Trimming cost V 4 bases and J 7 bases, with 11 bases left between them. The V gene's germline CDR1 is SGHAT and CDR2 FQNNGV. The length of the CDR3 is 14 residues. The CDR3, as DNA: TGTGCCAGCAGCTCACGGGGCAACAATTCACCCCTCCACTTT. It translates to CASSSRGNNSPLHF.

Concerning this clone: The same CDR3 also results from other DNA sequences found in this sample. The chain links TRBV18 to TRBJ2-7; the D is unclear. The CDR3 sequence is 12 residues long. V dropped 3 bases and J dropped 4 bases, with 7 bases sitting between them. In germline, CDR1 is KGHSH, CDR2 LQKENI. The CDR3 DNA is TGTGCCAGCTCACCTACCACGTACGAGCAGTACTTC. Encoded protein: CASSPTTYEQYF.

The CDR3 nucleotides are TGTGCCAGCAGCGAGTCCACCGGGACAGGGGGTAACTATGGCTACACCTTC. It translates to CASSESTGTGGNYGYTF. This chain connects TRBV5-5 to TRBJ1-2, with TRBD1 matching 11 bases. CDR3 length: 17 residues. Losses at the gene ends were 4 bases for V and 1 base for J; bases not matched to a gene: 9. Germline V gene sequence: CDR1 SGHKS, CDR2 YYEKEE (reference sequence).

V usage is TRBV7-6 and J usage is TRBJ2-1, with a weak D call TRBD2 (5 bases). Germline CDR1 is SGHVS and CDR2 is FNYEAQ. The CDR3 totals 13 residues. The germline V and J ends were trimmed by 5 bases and 3 bases, with 8 bases remaining between them. CDR3 in DNA: TGTGCCAGCAGCCAGGACTTCTACAATGAGCAGTTCTTC. Its protein product is CASSQDFYNEQFF.

V gene TRBV19 combines with J gene TRBJ2-2; maybe TRBD2 (6 bases). The length of the CDR3 is 16 residues. Germline assignment: CDR1 LNHDA and CDR2 SQIVND (reference sequence). Trimming shortened V by 5 bases and J by 3 bases, and 16 bases separated the two germline ends. The CDR3 here is CASSHFTGEHTGELFF. The DNA for the CDR3 is TGTGCCAGTAGTCACTTTACGGGGGAGCACACCGGGGAGCTGTTTTTT.

This chain connects TRBV19 to TRBJ2-7; 9 positions match TRBD1. With V trimmed by 5 bases and J by 3 bases, 11 bases remained unmatched. Germline CDR1 is LNHDA and CDR2 is SQIVND (reference sequence). The CDR3 consists of 16 residues. CDR3 in DNA: TGTGCCAGTAGTCTGAGACCGGGACAGGGTTTCTACGAGCAGTACTTC. It codes for CASSLRPGQGFYEQYF.

This sequence joins TRBV6-5 and TRBJ1-3; TRBD1 might be the D (5 bases). The length of the CDR3 is 15 residues. V lost 0 bases and J 3 bases, leaving 9 bases between the germline ends. Germline V CDR1 and CDR2: MNHEY, SVGAGI. DNA for the CDR3: TGTGCCAGCAGTTACTCGACAGTGCTTGGAAACACCATATATTTT. Its translation: CASSYSTVLGNTIYF.

The J gene is TRBJ2-1, the V gene TRBV6-6, with D possibly TRBD1 on 6 matching bases. The CDR3 consists of 13 residues. Germline V gene sequence: CDR1 MNHNY, CDR2 SVGAGI (reference sequence). Deletions cut 5 bases from V and 9 bases from J, with 14 bases between. CDR3 in DNA: TGTGCCAGCAGTGGGCCAGGGGAAGGTGAGCAGTTCTTC. Its translation: CASSGPGEGEQFF.

The V and J genes are TRBV7-9 and TRBJ2-6; perhaps TRBD1 as D (5 bases). In germline, CDR1 is SEHNR, CDR2 FQNEAQ (reference sequence). Trimming left V 0 bases short and J 0 bases short, with 9 bases between. The length of the CDR3 is 17 residues. CDR3 protein: CASSLAHRSSGANVLTF. The DNA of the CDR3 is TGTGCCAGCAGCTTAGCCCACAGGAGCTCTGGGGCCAACGTCCTGACTTTC.

The J gene is TRBJ1-3, the V gene TRBV10-3; a possible D gene is TRBD1 (5 bases). The CDR3 covers 15 residues. Trimming cost V 11 bases and J 2 bases, with 19 bases left between them. Germline V gene sequence: CDR1 ENHRY, CDR2 SYGVKD. The CDR3 loop reads CAALGRGRAGNTIYF. For the CDR3, the DNA is TGTGCCGCCTTAGGACGGGGCAGGGCTGGAAACACCATATATTTT.

The chain links TRBV19 to TRBJ2-2; D not certain. V gave up 5 bases and J gave up 4 bases, with 5 bases separating them. The V gene's germline CDR1 is LNHDA and CDR2 SQIVND (reference sequence). The CDR3 is 12 residues long. CDR3 loop: CASSFPTGELFF. The CDR3 DNA sequence: TGTGCCAGTAGTTTCCCCACCGGGGAGCTGTTTTTT.